The 14 T cell receptor beta chains below were found in one sample sequenced in a study of T cell responses to AZD1222 COVID-19 vaccine. Only in-frame clones appear in the TCRdb table, and some are missing; sequencing was by immunoSEQ multiplex PCR. Of about 150,000 clones listed, around 92% are singletons. Sequenced material: peripheral blood, taken on day 0 of AZD1222 vaccination. The receptors here all came from an adult in good health.

CDR3 residues: CASSYLIGTVGGYTF. CDR3 DNA: TGTGCCAGCAGTTACCTCATAGGGACAGTCGGAGGCTACACCTTC. The gene calls are TRBV6-5 and TRBJ1-2; 7 bases map to TRBD1. Germline CDR1 reads MNHEY; CDR2 reads SVGAGI. The CDR3 is 15 residues long. J gave up 8 bases and V 2 bases, and 11 bases lay outside the gene matches.

The gene calls are TRBV27 and TRBJ1-6; D is ambiguous. The CDR3 totals 14 residues. Germline values: CDR1 MNHEY, CDR2 SMNVEV (reference sequence). With 6 bases removed from V and 4 bases from J, the gap between germline ends came to 10 bases. The CDR3 nucleotides are TGTGCCAGCAGGGGTTCCCCATATAATTCACCCCTCCACTTT. Translation: CASRGSPYNSPLHF.

The gene calls are TRBV20-1 and TRBJ2-7; D remains ambiguous. V gave up 6 bases and J gave up 4 bases, with 10 bases separating them. This CDR3 contains 11 residues. Germline V gene sequence: CDR1 DFQATT, CDR2 SNEGSKA (reference sequence). This chain's CDR3 is CSAPIGYEQYF. DNA of the CDR3: TGCAGTGCCCCCATAGGTTACGAGCAGTACTTC.

This clone was recorded only once. The chain couples TRBV14 to TRBJ2-3; 7 nucleotides line up with TRBD1. V was pared by 3 bases and J by 6 bases, with 9 bases of the junction left unmatched. The germline V gene encodes CDR1 SGHDN and CDR2 FVKESK. The CDR3 is 15 amino acids. CDR3 sequence reads: CASSHLYRGRDTQYF. CDR3 DNA: TGTGCCAGCAGCCATTTGTACAGGGGCCGGGATACGCAGTATTTT.

The chain combines TRBV28 with TRBJ1-1; 9 nucleotides match TRBD1. The CDR3 sequence is 13 residues long. V was pared by 7 bases and J by 11 bases, with 11 bases of the junction left unmatched. The germline gives CDR1 MDHEN, CDR2 SYDVKM. CDR3 DNA: TGTGCCAGCACACCGGGACAGGGTGGTAGCGCTTTCTTT. This codes for CASTPGQGGSAFF.

The chain uses TRBV27 and TRBJ2-3, with TRBD2 matching 7 bases. Germline assignment: CDR1 MNHEY and CDR2 SMNVEV (reference sequence). The trim removed 5 bases at V and 4 bases at J, leaving 9 bases unmatched. The CDR3 covers 15 residues. CDR3 in amino acids: CASSLQTSRADTQYF. CDR3 coding DNA: TGTGCCAGCAGTCTCCAGACTAGCCGGGCAGATACGCAGTATTTT.

The chain uses TRBV18 and TRBJ1-6; TRBD1 matches 7 bases. Germline CDR1 KGHSH, CDR2 LQKENI. The CDR3 spans 15 residues. Unmatched junction bases numbered 9, after V lost 6 bases and J lost 7 bases. This chain's CDR3 is CASSDQQGNNSPLHF. The CDR3 DNA sequence: TGTGCCAGCTCCGATCAACAGGGGAACAATTCACCCCTCCACTTT.

This chain uses TRBV12-5 with TRBJ1-1; D might be TRBD1 (6 bases). There are 16 residues in the CDR3. V gave up 5 bases and J gave up 1 base, with 17 bases separating them. CDR1 LGHNT and CDR2 FRNRAP come from the germline V gene. CDR3 sequence reads: CASGLTVGHPNTEAFF. DNA of the CDR3: TGTGCTAGTGGTCTTACCGTGGGACACCCGAACACTGAAGCTTTCTTT. The variable domain in full, completed from reference TRBV12-5 and TRBJ1-1, reads DARVTQTPRHKVTEMGQEVTMRCQPILGHNTVFWYRQTMMQGLELLAYFRNRAPLDDSGMPKDRFSAEMPDATLATLKIQPSEPRDSAVYFCASGLTVGHPNTEAFFGQGTRLTVV.

V and J are TRBV6-4 and TRBJ2-2; 8 nucleotides align to TRBD2. With V trimmed by 3 bases and J by 4 bases, 7 bases remained unmatched. Germline V gene sequence: CDR1 MRHNA, CDR2 SNTAGT. CDR3 size: 16 residues. The CDR3 sequence: CASSEMAGGGTGELFF. In DNA, the CDR3 is TGTGCCAGCAGTGAGATGGCGGGAGGCGGCACCGGGGAGCTGTTTTTT.

The J gene is TRBJ2-1, the V gene TRBV5-1, with TRBD2 matching 7 bases. The germline V gene encodes CDR1 SGHRS and CDR2 YFSETQ. V was clipped by 0 bases and J by 10 bases; unmatched bases: 10. The CDR3 length is 15 residues. CDR3 region: CASSLGPAGPKEQFF. The CDR3 region has the DNA TGCGCCAGCAGCTTGGGTCCAGCGGGGCCCAAAGAGCAGTTCTTC.

The chain employs TRBV5-1 and TRBJ2-5, with D tentatively TRBD2 (6 bases). CDR3 size: 13 residues. The ends were cut back, 4 bases at V and 5 bases at J, with 12 bases in the middle. Germline lookup yields CDR1 SGHRS and CDR2 YFSETQ. CDR3 amino acids: CASSGDLLETQYF. The CDR3 DNA reads TGCGCCAGCAGCGGGGACTTGTTGGAGACCCAGTACTTC.

The sample holds one count of this clone. V usage is TRBV7-2 and J usage is TRBJ2-7; D remains unclear. CDR3 length: 14 amino acids. The V gene's germline CDR1 is SGHTA and CDR2 FQGNSA. V gave up 1 base and J gave up 7 bases, with 14 bases separating them. The CDR3 sequence: CASSLVPRLGEQYF. CDR3 bases: TGTGCCAGCAGCTTAGTGCCCCGGCTGGGTGAGCAGTACTTC.

The chain uses TRBV7-2 and TRBJ1-1; no clear D gene. The germline V and J ends were trimmed by 1 base and 0 bases, with 12 bases remaining between them. This CDR3 is 16 amino acids long. Germline values: CDR1 SGHTA, CDR2 FQGNSA. For the CDR3, the DNA is TGTGCCAGCAGCTTAGGCGGGCTGGGCATGAACACTGAAGCTTTCTTT. Protein sequence: CASSLGGLGMNTEAFF.

This clone was seen just once. V usage is TRBV2 and J usage is TRBJ1-1; D uncertain. CDR3 length equals 12 residues. CDR1 is SNHLY, CDR2 FYNNEI, per germline. Trimming removed 7 bases from V and 3 bases from J, with 9 bases in between. The CDR3 nucleotides read TGTGCCAGCAAGCGGAGTCACACTGAAGCTTTCTTT. The encoded protein is CASKRSHTEAFF.